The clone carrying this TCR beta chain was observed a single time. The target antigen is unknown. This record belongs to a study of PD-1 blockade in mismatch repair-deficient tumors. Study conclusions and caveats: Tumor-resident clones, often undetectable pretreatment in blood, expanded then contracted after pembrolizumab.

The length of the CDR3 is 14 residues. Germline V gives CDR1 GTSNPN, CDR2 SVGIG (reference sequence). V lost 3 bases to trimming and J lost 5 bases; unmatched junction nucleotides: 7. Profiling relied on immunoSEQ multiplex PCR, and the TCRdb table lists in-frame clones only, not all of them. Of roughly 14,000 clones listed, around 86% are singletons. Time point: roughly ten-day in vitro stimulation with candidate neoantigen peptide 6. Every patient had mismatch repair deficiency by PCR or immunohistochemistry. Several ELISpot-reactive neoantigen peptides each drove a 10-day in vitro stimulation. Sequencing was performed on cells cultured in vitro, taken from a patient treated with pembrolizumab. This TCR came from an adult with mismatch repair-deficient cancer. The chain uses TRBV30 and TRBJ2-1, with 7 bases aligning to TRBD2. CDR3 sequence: CAWSGRLRDNEQFF. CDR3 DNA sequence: TGTGCCTGGAGCGGGAGGCTCCGGGACAATGAGCAGTTCTTC.